This TCR beta chain was sequenced during a study of Tregs in tolerant kidney transplant recipients. Study-level points and caveats: This study did not directly address biological reproducibility. In tolerant patients, donor-specific Tregs outgrew total Tregs, suggesting antigen-driven expansion.

Data came from immunoSEQ multiplex PCR; TCRdb stores just in-frame clones and leaves some out. Its clone listing holds about 30,000 clones. After removal of 5 bases from V and 3 bases from J, the junction contained 8 bases not matched to a gene. The CDR3 runs to 16 residues. The V gene's germline CDR1 is PRHDT and CDR2 FYEKMQ (reference sequence). With regard to this clone: What it recognizes is unknown. The read is 3 residues too short to cover the CDR3 end, so that end is filled in from the germline J gene.

Material: CD8+ T cells from blood, obtained before the transplant. This clonotype was sampled from a human donor who received a combined kidney and bone marrow transplant. This chain connects TRBV13 to TRBJ2-5; the match to TRBD2 covers 11 bases. CDR3 bases read: TGTGCCAGCAGCGATAAAGGGACTAGCGGAGAAGAGACC. Translating it yields CASSDKGTSGEET. In full, the CDR3 reads CASSDKGTSGEETQYF.